The clone carrying this TCR beta chain was seen only a few times. The record originates from a study of T-cell memory formation after mild COVID-19. The J segment lost 3 bases and the V segment lost 3 bases, leaving 10 bases of the junction unmatched. There are 16 residues in the CDR3. CDR1 is SGHAT and CDR2 is FQNNGV in the germline V gene. MiXCR, run by TCRdb on the 5' RACE reads, gives a single entry per CDR3 protein. The sample yields roughly 86,000 distinct CDR3 sequences, about an eighth seen once. The chain links TRBV11-2 to TRBJ2-5; 7 bases agree with TRBD2. The sequence was obtained from an adult woman who had mild COVID-19 (a few samples of this study predate the infection). Cell type and time point are not known. The source material was PBMCs or a T cell subset sorted from them (not recorded which). The CDR3 here is CASSFDSWAGEETQYF. As DNA, the CDR3 is TGTGCCAGCAGCTTTGACAGCTGGGCGGGAGAAGAGACCCAGTACTTC.